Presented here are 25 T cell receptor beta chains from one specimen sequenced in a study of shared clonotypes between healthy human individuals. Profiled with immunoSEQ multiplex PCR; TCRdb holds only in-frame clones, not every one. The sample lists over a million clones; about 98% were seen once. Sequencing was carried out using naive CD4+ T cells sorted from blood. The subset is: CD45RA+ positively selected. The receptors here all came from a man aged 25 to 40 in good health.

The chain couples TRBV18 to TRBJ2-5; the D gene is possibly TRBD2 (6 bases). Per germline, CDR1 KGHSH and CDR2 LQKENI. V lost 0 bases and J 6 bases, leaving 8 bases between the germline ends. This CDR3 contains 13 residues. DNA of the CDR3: TGTGCCAGCTCACCACCGGGGGGAAAGACCCAGTACTTC. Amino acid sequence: CASSPPGGKTQYF.

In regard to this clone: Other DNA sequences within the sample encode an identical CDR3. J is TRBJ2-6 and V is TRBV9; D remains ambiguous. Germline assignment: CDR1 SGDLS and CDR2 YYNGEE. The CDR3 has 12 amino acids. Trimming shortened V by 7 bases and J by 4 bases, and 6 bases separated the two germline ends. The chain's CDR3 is CASSPGANVLTF. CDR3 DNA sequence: TGTGCCAGCTCCCCGGGGGCCAACGTCCTGACTTTC.

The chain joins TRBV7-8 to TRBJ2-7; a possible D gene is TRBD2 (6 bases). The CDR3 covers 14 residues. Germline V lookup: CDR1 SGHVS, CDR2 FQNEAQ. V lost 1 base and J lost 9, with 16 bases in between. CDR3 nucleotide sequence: TGTGCCAGCAGCTTAGGCGGGGATTTTGCCGCGCAGTACTTC. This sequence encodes CASSLGGDFAAQYF.

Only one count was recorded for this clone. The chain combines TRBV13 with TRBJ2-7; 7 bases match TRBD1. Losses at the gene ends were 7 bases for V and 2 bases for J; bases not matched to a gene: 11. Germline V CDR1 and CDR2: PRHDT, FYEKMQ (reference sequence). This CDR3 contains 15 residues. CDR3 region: CASTHGQEFPYEQYF. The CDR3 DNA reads TGTGCCAGCACCCATGGACAGGAATTTCCCTACGAGCAGTACTTC.

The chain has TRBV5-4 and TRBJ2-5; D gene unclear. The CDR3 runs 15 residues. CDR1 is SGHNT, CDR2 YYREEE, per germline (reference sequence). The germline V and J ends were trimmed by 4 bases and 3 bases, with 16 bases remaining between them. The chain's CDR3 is CASSPGRNTKETQYF. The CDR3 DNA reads TGTGCCAGCAGCCCGGGCAGGAATACGAAAGAGACCCAGTACTTC.

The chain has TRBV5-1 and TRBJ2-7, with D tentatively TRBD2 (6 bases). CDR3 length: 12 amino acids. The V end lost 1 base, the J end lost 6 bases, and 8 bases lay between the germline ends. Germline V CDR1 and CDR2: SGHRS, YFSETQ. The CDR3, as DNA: TGCGCCAGCAGCTTGCTGGGAGGCGAGCAGTACTTC. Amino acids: CASSLLGGEQYF.

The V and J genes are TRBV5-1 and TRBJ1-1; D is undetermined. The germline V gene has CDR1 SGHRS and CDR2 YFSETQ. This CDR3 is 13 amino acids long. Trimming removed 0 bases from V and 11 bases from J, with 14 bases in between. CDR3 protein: CASSLDPPGRAFF. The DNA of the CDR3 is TGCGCCAGCAGCTTGGACCCCCCCGGCCGCGCTTTCTTT.

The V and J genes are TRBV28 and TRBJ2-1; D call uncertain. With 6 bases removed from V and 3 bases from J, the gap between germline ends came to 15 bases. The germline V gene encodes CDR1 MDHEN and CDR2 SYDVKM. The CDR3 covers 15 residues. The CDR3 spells CASRDLGILYNEQFF. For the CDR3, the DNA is TGTGCCAGCAGGGACCTTGGGATTCTCTACAATGAGCAGTTCTTC. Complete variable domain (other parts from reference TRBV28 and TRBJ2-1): DVKVTQSSRYLVKRTGEKVFLECVQDMDHENMFWYRQDPGLGLRLIYFSYDVKMKEKGDIPEGYSVSREKKERFSLILESASTNQTSMYLCASRDLGILYNEQFFGPGTRLTVL.

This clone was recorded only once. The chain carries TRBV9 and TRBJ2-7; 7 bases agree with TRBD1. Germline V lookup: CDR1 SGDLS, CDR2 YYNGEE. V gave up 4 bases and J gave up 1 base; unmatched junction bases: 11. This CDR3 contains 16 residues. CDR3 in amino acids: CASSKGSDRVSYEQYF. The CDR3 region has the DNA TGTGCCAGCAGCAAGGGGTCCGACAGGGTATCCTACGAGCAGTACTTC.

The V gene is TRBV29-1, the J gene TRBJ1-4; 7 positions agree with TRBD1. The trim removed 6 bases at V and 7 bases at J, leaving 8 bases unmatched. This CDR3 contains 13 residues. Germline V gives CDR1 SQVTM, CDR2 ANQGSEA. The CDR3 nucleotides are TGCAGCGTGCGACAGGGAGGGGGTGAAAAACTGTTTTTT. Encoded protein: CSVRQGGGEKLFF.

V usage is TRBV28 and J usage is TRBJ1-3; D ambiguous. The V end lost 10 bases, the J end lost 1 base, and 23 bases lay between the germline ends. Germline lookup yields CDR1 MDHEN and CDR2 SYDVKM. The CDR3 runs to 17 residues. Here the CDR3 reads CATLEGAGQLSGNTIYF. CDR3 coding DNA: TGTGCCACCTTGGAGGGTGCCGGGCAACTTTCTGGAAACACCATATATTTT. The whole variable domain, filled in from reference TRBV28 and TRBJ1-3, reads DVKVTQSSRYLVKRTGEKVFLECVQDMDHENMFWYRQDPGLGLRLIYFSYDVKMKEKGDIPEGYSVSREKKERFSLILESASTNQTSMYLCATLEGAGQLSGNTIYFGEGSWLTVV.

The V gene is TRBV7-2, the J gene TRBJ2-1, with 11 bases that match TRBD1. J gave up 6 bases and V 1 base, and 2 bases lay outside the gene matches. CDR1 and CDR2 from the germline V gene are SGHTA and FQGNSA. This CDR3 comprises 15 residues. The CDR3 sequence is CASSLVGTGGNEQFF. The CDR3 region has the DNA TGTGCCAGCAGCTTAGTCGGGACAGGGGGCAATGAGCAGTTCTTC.

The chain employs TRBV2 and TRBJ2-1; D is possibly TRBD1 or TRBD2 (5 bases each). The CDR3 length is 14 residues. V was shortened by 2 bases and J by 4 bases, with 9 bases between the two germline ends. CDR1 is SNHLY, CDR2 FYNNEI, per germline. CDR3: CASSELGDYNEQFF. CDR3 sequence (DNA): TGTGCCAGCAGTGAATTGGGGGATTACAATGAGCAGTTCTTC.

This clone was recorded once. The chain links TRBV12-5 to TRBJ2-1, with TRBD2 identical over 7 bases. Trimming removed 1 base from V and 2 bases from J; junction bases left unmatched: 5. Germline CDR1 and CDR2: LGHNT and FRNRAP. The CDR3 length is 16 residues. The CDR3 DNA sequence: TGTGCTAGTGGTTTGGGCGGGAGCTTCCCCTACAATGAGCAGTTCTTC. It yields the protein CASGLGGSFPYNEQFF. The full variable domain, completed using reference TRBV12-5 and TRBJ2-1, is DARVTQTPRHKVTEMGQEVTMRCQPILGHNTVFWYRQTMMQGLELLAYFRNRAPLDDSGMPKDRFSAEMPDATLATLKIQPSEPRDSAVYFCASGLGGSFPYNEQFFGPGTRLTVL.

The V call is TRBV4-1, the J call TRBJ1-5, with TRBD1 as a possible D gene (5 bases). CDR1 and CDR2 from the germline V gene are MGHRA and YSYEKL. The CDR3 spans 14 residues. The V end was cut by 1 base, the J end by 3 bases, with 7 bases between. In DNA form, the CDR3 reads TGCGCCAGCAGCCAAGGACAGTACAATCAGCCCCAGCATTTT. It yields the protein CASSQGQYNQPQHF.

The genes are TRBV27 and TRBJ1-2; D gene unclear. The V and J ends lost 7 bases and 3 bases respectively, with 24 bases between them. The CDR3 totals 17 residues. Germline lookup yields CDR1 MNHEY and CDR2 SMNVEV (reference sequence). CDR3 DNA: TGTGCCAGCACCCGAACGACCGGGCCCGGGAGTTACTATGGCTACACCTTC. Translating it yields CASTRTTGPGSYYGYTF.

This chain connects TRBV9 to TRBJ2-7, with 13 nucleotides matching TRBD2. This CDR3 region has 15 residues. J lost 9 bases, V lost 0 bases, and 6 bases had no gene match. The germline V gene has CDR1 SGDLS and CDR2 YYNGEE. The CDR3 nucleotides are TGTGCCAGCAGCGTAGTTAGGACTAGCGGGAGCGGGCAGTACTTC. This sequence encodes CASSVVRTSGSGQYF.

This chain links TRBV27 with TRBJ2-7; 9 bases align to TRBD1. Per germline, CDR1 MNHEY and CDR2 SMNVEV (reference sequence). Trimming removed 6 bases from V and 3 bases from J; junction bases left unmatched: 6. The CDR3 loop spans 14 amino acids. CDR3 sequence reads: CASSPGTGNYEQYF. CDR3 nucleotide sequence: TGTGCCAGCAGCCCCGGGACAGGGAACTACGAGCAGTACTTC.

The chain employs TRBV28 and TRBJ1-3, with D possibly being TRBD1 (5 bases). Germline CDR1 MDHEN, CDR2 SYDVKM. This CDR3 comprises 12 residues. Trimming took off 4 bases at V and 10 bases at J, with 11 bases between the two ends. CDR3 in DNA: TGTGCCAGCAGTTGGAGGGGCTCAACCATATATTTT. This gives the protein CASSWRGSTIYF.

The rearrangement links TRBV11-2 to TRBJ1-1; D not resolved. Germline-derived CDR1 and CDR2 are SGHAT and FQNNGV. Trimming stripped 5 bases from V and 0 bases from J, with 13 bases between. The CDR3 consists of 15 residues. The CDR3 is CASSLRPNMNTEAFF. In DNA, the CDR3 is TGTGCCAGCAGCCTTCGACCCAACATGAACACTGAAGCTTTCTTT. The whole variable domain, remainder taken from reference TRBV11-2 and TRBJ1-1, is EAGVAQSPRYKIIEKRQSVAFWCNPISGHATLYWYQQILGQGPKLLIQFQNNGVVDDSQLPKDRFSAERLKGVDSTLKIQPAKLEDSAVYLCASSLRPNMNTEAFFGQGTRLTVV.

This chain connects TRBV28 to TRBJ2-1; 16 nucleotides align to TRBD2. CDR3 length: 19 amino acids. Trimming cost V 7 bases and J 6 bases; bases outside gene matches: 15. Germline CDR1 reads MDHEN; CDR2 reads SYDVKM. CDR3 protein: CASTRPGTSGRAGFNEQFF. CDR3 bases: TGTGCCAGCACGAGACCCGGGACTAGCGGGAGGGCCGGTTTCAATGAGCAGTTCTTC.

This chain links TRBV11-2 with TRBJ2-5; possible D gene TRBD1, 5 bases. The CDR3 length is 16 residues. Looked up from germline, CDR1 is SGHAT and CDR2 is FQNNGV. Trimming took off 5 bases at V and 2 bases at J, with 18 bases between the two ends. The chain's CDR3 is CASSIKLQVLQETQYF. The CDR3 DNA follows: TGTGCCAGCAGCATCAAGCTACAGGTCCTTCAAGAGACCCAGTACTTC. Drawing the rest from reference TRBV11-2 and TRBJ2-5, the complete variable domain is EAGVAQSPRYKIIEKRQSVAFWCNPISGHATLYWYQQILGQGPKLLIQFQNNGVVDDSQLPKDRFSAERLKGVDSTLKIQPAKLEDSAVYLCASSIKLQVLQETQYFGPGTRLLVL.

The DNA of the CDR3 is TGTGCCGAAGGAGAACCTAATCAAAACATTCAGTACTTC. Amino acids: CAEGEPNQNIQYF. V and J are TRBV28 and TRBJ2-4; D is ambiguous. From germline, CDR1 is MDHEN and CDR2 SYDVKM. The V end lost 11 bases, the J end lost 5 bases, and 16 bases lay between the germline ends. The CDR3 has 13 residues.

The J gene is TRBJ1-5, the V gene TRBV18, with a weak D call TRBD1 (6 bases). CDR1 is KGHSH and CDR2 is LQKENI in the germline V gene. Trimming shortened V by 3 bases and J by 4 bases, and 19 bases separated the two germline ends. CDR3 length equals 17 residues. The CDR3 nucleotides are TGTGCCAGCTCACCTATGATAACCCTAGGGGGGAATCAGCCCCAGCATTTT. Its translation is CASSPMITLGGNQPQHF.

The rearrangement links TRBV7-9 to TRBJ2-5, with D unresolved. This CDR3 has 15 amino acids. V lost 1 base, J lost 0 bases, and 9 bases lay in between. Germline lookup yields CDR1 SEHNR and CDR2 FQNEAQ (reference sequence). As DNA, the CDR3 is TGTGCCAGCAGCTTAGTCGTGGGAAACCAAGAGACCCAGTACTTC. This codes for CASSLVVGNQETQYF.